Shown below are 18 T cell receptor beta chains from a single sample sequenced in a study of cytomegalovirus exposure and HLA in healthy donors. This PCR relied on a set of 60 Vbeta primers and 13 Jbeta primers. Sequenced by immunoSEQ multiplex PCR; TCRdb stores in-frame clones only, minus some. Its listing shows around 70,000 clones. The sample was PBMCs. These receptors were collected from a woman in her forties in good health and CMV-seropositive.

V usage is TRBV29-1 and J usage is TRBJ2-5; 7 bases are a match to TRBD2. Germline assignment: CDR1 SQVTM and CDR2 ANQGSEA. The CDR3 extends over 13 amino acids. The V gene end was trimmed by 7 bases and the J gene end by 5 bases; junction bases not matched to a gene: 10. The DNA of the CDR3 is TGCAGCGCCGCGGGCGGGGGTGTGGAGACCCAGTACTTC. It is translated as CSAAGGGVETQYF.

The chain couples TRBV4-1 to TRBJ1-1; no clear D. Trimming pared 0 bases from V and 8 bases from J, leaving 10 bases between. CDR1 MGHRA and CDR2 YSYEKL come from the germline V gene. CDR3 length equals 13 residues. This chain's CDR3 is CASSQDWAGEAFF. CDR3 DNA: TGCGCCAGCAGCCAAGATTGGGCGGGAGAAGCTTTCTTT.

The rearrangement joins TRBV5-1 to TRBJ1-4; TRBD1 aligns across 11 bases. This CDR3 comprises 15 residues. The V gene end was trimmed by 0 bases and the J gene end by 7 bases; junction bases not matched to a gene: 2. The V gene's germline CDR1 is SGHRS and CDR2 YFSETQ. DNA of the CDR3: TGCGCCAGCAGCTTGGAGGGACAGGGGGTTGAAAAACTGTTTTTT. Encoded protein: CASSLEGQGVEKLFF.

About this clone itself: Other DNA sequences in the sample encode the same CDR3. CDR3: CASSPTDSGSTDTQYF. The DNA of the CDR3 is TGTGCCAGCTCACCGACCGATTCAGGTAGCACAGATACGCAGTATTTT. The rearrangement uses TRBV18 and TRBJ2-3, with no clear D. The germline V gene has CDR1 KGHSH and CDR2 LQKENI. V was shortened by 3 bases and J by 0 bases, with 13 bases between the two germline ends. This CDR3 has 16 residues. The full variable domain, completed using reference TRBV18 and TRBJ2-3, is NAGVMQNPRHLVRRRGQEARLRCSPMKGHSHVYWYRQLPEEGLKFMVYLQKENIIDESGMPKERFSAEFPKEGPSILRIQQVVRGDSAAYFCASSPTDSGSTDTQYFGPGTRLTVL.

The chain recombines TRBV7-9 with TRBJ1-3, with TRBD1 matching over 7 bases. Trimming removed 6 bases from V and 1 base from J; junction bases left unmatched: 6. Germline CDR1 and CDR2: SEHNR and FQNEAQ (reference sequence). The CDR3 length is 15 residues. CDR3 protein: CASSPGQSSGNTIYF. The CDR3 region has the DNA TGTGCCAGCAGTCCGGGACAGTCTTCTGGAAACACCATATATTTT.

The chain joins TRBV7-2 to TRBJ1-2; maybe TRBD1 (5 bases). Germline CDR1 SGHTA, CDR2 FQGNSA. This CDR3 region has 14 residues. With 2 bases removed from V and 2 bases from J, the gap between germline ends came to 9 bases. The CDR3 is CASSLSPGNYGYTF. CDR3 coding DNA: TGTGCCAGCAGCTTAAGTCCAGGGAACTATGGCTACACCTTC.

V usage is TRBV6-6 and J usage is TRBJ2-1; TRBD2 aligns across 7 bases. Looked up from germline, CDR1 is MNHNY and CDR2 is SVGAGI (reference sequence). The CDR3 has 15 amino acids. V was pared by 7 bases and J by 10 bases, with 16 bases of the junction left unmatched. The CDR3 loop is CASKMAGETGDEQFF. CDR3 DNA sequence: TGTGCCAGCAAGATGGCGGGGGAAACAGGAGACGAGCAGTTCTTC.

The J gene is TRBJ2-1, the V gene TRBV7-3, with D possibly being TRBD2 (6 bases). Germline V gives CDR1 SGHTA, CDR2 FQGTGA. Trimming cost V 0 bases and J 0 bases, with 15 bases left between them. There are 18 residues in the CDR3. The CDR3 here is CASSLTGVSGSSYNEQFF. The CDR3 bases are TGTGCCAGCAGCTTAACGGGAGTCTCCGGGAGCTCCTACAATGAGCAGTTCTTC. The whole variable domain, filled in from reference TRBV7-3 and TRBJ2-1, reads GAGVSQTPSNKVTEKGKYVELRCDPISGHTALYWYRQSLGQGPEFLIYFQGTGAADDSGLPNDRFFAVRPEGSVSTLKIQRTERGDSAVYLCASSLTGVSGSSYNEQFFGPGTRLTVL.

Worth noting for this clone: As the CDR3 is not closed by the conserved phenylalanine or tryptophan, this likely results from a read error. The chain uses TRBV4-1 and TRBJ1-5; maybe TRBD1 (5 bases). Looked up from germline, CDR1 is MGHRA and CDR2 is YSYEKL. Trimming left V 4 bases short and J 3 bases short, with 13 bases between. The CDR3 loop spans 15 amino acids. The CDR3 is CASSPRGGLNQPQHL. The CDR3 DNA sequence: TGCGCCAGCAGCCCTCGGGGGGGACTCAATCAGCCCCAGCATCTT.

The gene calls are TRBV6-4 and TRBJ2-2; D might be TRBD1 (5 bases). The CDR3 totals 13 residues. Germline CDR1 MRHNA, CDR2 SNTAGT. Trimming shortened V by 6 bases and J by 4 bases, and 9 bases separated the two germline ends. The CDR3 region is CASSDRATGELFF. The CDR3, as DNA: TGTGCCAGCAGCGACAGAGCCACCGGGGAGCTGTTTTTT.

This chain joins TRBV6-1 and TRBJ2-5, with a weak D call TRBD1 (6 bases). CDR1 is MNHNS, CDR2 SASEGT, per germline. This CDR3 region has 13 residues. V was pared by 5 bases and J by 5 bases, with 12 bases between. CDR3 in amino acids: CASSPDQGETQYF. The DNA for the CDR3 is TGTGCCAGCAGTCCCGATCAGGGGGAGACCCAGTACTTC.

The rearrangement joins TRBV4-2 to TRBJ2-5; D is ambiguous. This CDR3 is 15 amino acids long. The V end lost 4 bases, the J end lost 5 bases, and 17 bases lay between the germline ends. The germline V gene has CDR1 LGHNA and CDR2 YNFKEQ. The CDR3 bases are TGTGCCAGCAGCCTAAGAAGACTCGCGCGTGAGACCCAGTACTTC. Its protein is CASSLRRLARETQYF.

The chain joins TRBV2 to TRBJ1-2, with D perhaps matching TRBD1 (6 bases). This CDR3 region has 13 residues. Per germline, CDR1 SNHLY and CDR2 FYNNEI. The V gene lost 8 bases and the J gene lost 6 bases, with 16 bases spanning the gap. For the CDR3, the DNA is TGTGCCAGCCGACAGGTTTCGGTGAATGGCTACACCTTC. This gives the protein CASRQVSVNGYTF.

The chain recombines TRBV4-1 with TRBJ2-7, with D possibly matching TRBD1 (6 bases). This CDR3 region has 16 residues. Germline V gene data show CDR1 as MGHRA and CDR2 as YSYEKL. Trimming removed 4 bases at V and 0 bases at J, with 16 bases between. CDR3 nucleotide sequence: TGCGCCAGCAGCCTCCGAAGGGACACGAGCTCCTACGAGCAGTACTTC. It yields the protein CASSLRRDTSSYEQYF.

The gene calls are TRBV7-3 and TRBJ2-1; 9 nucleotides line up with TRBD2. Germline lookup yields CDR1 SGHTA and CDR2 FQGTGA. V lost 8 bases, J lost 3 bases, and 5 bases stayed unmatched. The CDR3 covers 14 residues. The CDR3 region is CASGASGDYNEQFF. CDR3 DNA: TGTGCCAGCGGCGCTAGCGGGGACTACAATGAGCAGTTCTTC.

CDR3 amino acids: CASSFSGPGDEQYF. The CDR3, as DNA: TGTGCCAGCAGCTTCAGCGGCCCCGGGGACGAGCAGTACTTC. V usage is TRBV7-2 and J usage is TRBJ2-7; TRBD2 is a possible D gene (5 bases). The CDR3 contains 14 residues. From germline, CDR1 is SGHTA and CDR2 FQGNSA. Between the trimmed V and J ends, which lost 3 bases and 5 bases, there was a span of 14 bases.

V usage is TRBV7-8 and J usage is TRBJ1-2; the match to TRBD1 covers 7 bases. This CDR3 is built from 14 residues. Germline CDR1 SGHVS, CDR2 FQNEAQ. With V trimmed by 2 bases and J by 3 bases, 3 bases remained unmatched. CDR3 sequence (DNA): TGTGCCAGCAGCTTATCAGGGGGTGACTATGGCTACACCTTC. Amino acid sequence: CASSLSGGDYGYTF.

The rearrangement uses TRBV28 and TRBJ1-2; 9 nucleotides align to TRBD1. Germline assignment: CDR1 MDHEN and CDR2 SYDVKM. V dropped 5 bases and J dropped 3; count of bases not matched to a gene: 22. CDR3 length equals 20 residues. This CDR3 reads CASSPISPPGDRDEDYGYTF. As DNA, the CDR3 is TGTGCCAGCAGTCCTATCTCTCCCCCCGGGGACAGGGACGAGGACTATGGCTACACCTTC.